The 15 T cell receptor beta chains below all came from one sample that was sequenced in a study of shared clonotypes between healthy human individuals. Libraries were prepared by immunoSEQ multiplex PCR; TCRdb keeps only in-frame clonotypes and omits some of them. The sample has roughly 410,000 clones; 96% are singletons. What was sequenced was memory CD8+ T cells sorted from blood. The subset denotes: CD45RO+ cells pooled with CCR7-negative TemRA cells. All receptors come from a man younger than 45 in good health.

The chain joins TRBV19 to TRBJ2-1, with D tentatively TRBD1 (6 bases). The CDR3 sequence is 15 residues long. The V end was cut by 1 base, the J end by 3 bases, with 10 bases between. CDR1 LNHDA and CDR2 SQIVND come from the germline V gene (reference sequence). CDR3 in amino acids: CASSIAGAHYNEQFF. In DNA form, the CDR3 reads TGTGCCAGTAGTATAGCAGGGGCTCACTACAATGAGCAGTTCTTC.

V is TRBV5-4 and J is TRBJ1-5; no definite D call. The CDR3 loop spans 12 amino acids. Germline CDR1 reads SGHNT; CDR2 reads YYREEE (reference sequence). Trimming took off 0 bases at V and 6 bases at J, with 4 bases between the two ends. CDR3 protein: CASSLEGQPQHF. DNA of the CDR3: TGTGCCAGCAGCTTGGAGGGTCAGCCCCAGCATTTT.

V usage is TRBV2 and J usage is TRBJ2-1; D perhaps matches TRBD1 (5 bases). The germline CDR1 and CDR2 sequences are SNHLY and FYNNEI. V lost 6 bases, J lost 4 bases, and 19 bases lay in between. The length of the CDR3 is 16 residues. The CDR3 region has the DNA TGTGCCAGCAGGACTCCTCTCCTAAGGACATACAATGAGCAGTTCTTC. Amino acid sequence: CASRTPLLRTYNEQFF.

V is TRBV18 and J is TRBJ1-5; D uncertain. There are 14 residues in the CDR3. V was trimmed by 3 bases and J by 6 bases, leaving 12 bases between them. CDR1 and CDR2 (germline): KGHSH, LQKENI. The CDR3 protein is CASSPSGSGQPQHF. The CDR3 bases are TGTGCCAGCTCACCCTCAGGTAGTGGTCAGCCCCAGCATTTT.

The V gene is TRBV11-2, the J gene TRBJ1-1; TRBD1 matches at 8 bases. Germline values: CDR1 SGHAT, CDR2 FQNNGV. This CDR3 has 14 residues. Losses at the gene ends were 5 bases for V and 6 bases for J; bases not matched to a gene: 8. CDR3 amino acids: CASSPGQGVSEAFF. The DNA of the CDR3 is TGTGCCAGCAGCCCAGGACAGGGCGTGTCTGAAGCTTTCTTT.

Remarks on this clone: Other DNA variants within this sample encode the same CDR3. The rearrangement joins TRBV19 to TRBJ2-3; D remains ambiguous. Trimming removed 3 bases from V and 0 bases from J, with 1 base in between. The CDR3 consists of 12 residues. Germline V gives CDR1 LNHDA, CDR2 SQIVND (reference sequence). The CDR3 reads CASSISTDTQYF. In DNA, the CDR3 is TGTGCCAGTAGTATTAGCACAGATACGCAGTATTTT.

J is TRBJ2-7 and V is TRBV6-5; TRBD2 agrees at 8 bases. J was trimmed by 1 base and V by 6 bases; bases with no gene match: 8. The CDR3 covers 15 residues. The germline gives CDR1 MNHEY, CDR2 SVGAGI. The CDR3 bases are TGTGCCAGCAGACTAGCGGTGCATGGGTCCTACGAGCAGTACTTC. This encodes CASRLAVHGSYEQYF.

The chain has TRBV6-5 and TRBJ2-1; D remains unclear. With 7 bases removed from V and 10 bases from J, the gap between germline ends came to 17 bases. Germline V gene lookup returns CDR1 MNHEY and CDR2 SVGAGI. The CDR3 runs 13 residues. CDR3 nucleotides: TGTGCCAGCAAACCGATCCAGGTGATGGAGCAGTTCTTC. Translating it yields CASKPIQVMEQFF.

The chain joins TRBV10-3 to TRBJ1-1; D unclear. V dropped 4 bases and J dropped 0 bases, with 9 bases sitting between them. CDR3 length: 14 amino acids. Germline lookup yields CDR1 ENHRY and CDR2 SYGVKD. The CDR3 bases are TGTGCCATCAGTGCAGGTGAAATGAACACTGAAGCTTTCTTT. Amino acid sequence: CAISAGEMNTEAFF.

This sequence joins TRBV7-9 and TRBJ1-3, with D unresolved. Trimming left V 3 bases short and J 9 bases short, with 15 bases between. The CDR3 covers 14 residues. From germline, CDR1 is SEHNR and CDR2 FQNEAQ (reference sequence). The CDR3 here is CASSFDTTSTTIYF. For the CDR3, the DNA is TGTGCCAGCAGCTTTGACACGACCTCCACCACCATATATTTT.

The rearrangement uses TRBV10-3 and TRBJ2-7, with a tentative D call TRBD2 (6 bases). V lost 6 bases to trimming and J lost 4 bases, with 13 bases between them. The CDR3 is made up of 13 amino acids. Looked up from germline, CDR1 is ENHRY and CDR2 is SYGVKD. The chain's CDR3 is CAISPGLSYEQYF. As DNA, the CDR3 is TGTGCCATCAGCCCGGGACTCTCTTACGAGCAGTACTTC.

The chain uses TRBV5-1 and TRBJ2-5, with 8 positions matching TRBD2. CDR3 length: 15 amino acids. V trimming: 0 bases; J trimming: 4 bases; junction bases outside the gene matches: 5. Germline values: CDR1 SGHRS, CDR2 YFSETQ. In nucleotides, the CDR3 is TGCGCCAGCAGCTTGGAAAGCGGGAGAGGAGAGACCCAGTACTTC. This sequence encodes CASSLESGRGETQYF.

This clone was counted once. The chain combines TRBV7-2 with TRBJ2-6; no clear D gene. CDR1 is SGHTA and CDR2 is FQGNSA in the germline V gene. CDR3 length equals 15 residues. Trimming took off 1 base at V and 0 bases at J, with 4 bases between the two ends. Here the CDR3 DNA reads TGTGCCAGCAGCTTAGGGGGCTCTGGGGCCAACGTCCTGACTTTC. Translated, it gives CASSLGGSGANVLTF.

The chain joins TRBV7-3 to TRBJ2-6; possible D gene TRBD1, 5 bases. The CDR3 is made up of 15 amino acids. The V gene's germline CDR1 is SGHTA and CDR2 FQGTGA. V shed 5 bases and J shed 1 base, with 9 bases lying between them. The CDR3 spells CASSPQGSGANVLTF. The DNA for the CDR3 is TGTGCCAGCAGCCCGCAGGGTTCTGGGGCCAACGTCCTGACTTTC. Full variable domain (remainder filled in from reference TRBV7-3 and TRBJ2-6): GAGVSQTPSNKVTEKGKYVELRCDPISGHTALYWYRQSLGQGPEFLIYFQGTGAADDSGLPNDRFFAVRPEGSVSTLKIQRTERGDSAVYLCASSPQGSGANVLTFGAGSRLTVL.

This clone has only one observation. The rearrangement links TRBV30 to TRBJ1-3; D is possibly TRBD1 (6 bases). V was clipped by 2 bases and J by 3 bases, with 11 bases between them. The CDR3 covers 14 residues. The germline V gene encodes CDR1 GTSNPN and CDR2 SVGIG (reference sequence). CDR3: CAWSTGLNGNTIYF. The CDR3 nucleotides read TGTGCCTGGAGTACAGGGCTAAATGGAAACACCATATATTTT.